This T cell receptor (beta chain) stems from a study of OX40 agonist ivuxolimab in advanced cancers. Overall study context: Among those treated, three patients had partial responses, one with hepatocellular carcinoma and two with cutaneous melanoma.

V shed 3 bases and J shed 1 base, with 15 bases lying between them. The CDR3 runs 16 residues. CDR1 is LNHDA, CDR2 SQIVND, per germline (reference sequence). Generated by immunoSEQ multiplex PCR, the TCRdb table keeps only in-frame clones and is missing some. The top ten clones hold around 2.5% of a sample with 60,000 to 70,000 clones, around 83% of them seen once. This chain joins TRBV19 and TRBJ1-1, with D tentatively TRBD1 (5 bases). Here the sequenced sample was CD4+ or CD8+ T cells sorted from blood, taken in a trial of the OX40 agonist ivuxolimab. This sequence originates from an adult with an advanced solid tumor such as melanoma, head and neck, liver or kidney cancer. In nucleotides, the CDR3 is TGTGCCAGTAGTATCGTGCAGGGAGGCGGGAACACTGAAGCTTTCTTT. Translation: CASSIVQGGGNTEAFF.